The source of this T cell receptor beta chain is a study of blood T cell repertoires in COVID-19. CDR1 and CDR2 (germline): KGHSH, LQKENI. The CDR3 loop spans 16 amino acids. V lost 3 bases, J lost 0 bases, and 9 bases lay in between. This clone has only one observation. Sequenced by immunoSEQ multiplex PCR; TCRdb stores in-frame clones only, minus some. The table lists 20,000 to 25,000 clones, about 90% of them singletons. V usage is TRBV18 and J usage is TRBJ2-6, with D uncertain. The sequenced sample consisted of peripheral blood. The receptor was isolated from an elderly woman with active COVID-19. The CDR3 here is CASSPVGNSGANVLTF. CDR3 nucleotide sequence: TGTGCCAGCTCACCGGTGGGCAACTCTGGGGCCAACGTCCTGACTTTC.